The 7 T cell receptor beta chains below were found in one sample sequenced in a study of T-cell memory formation after mild COVID-19. TCRdb re-analysed the 5' RACE reads in MiXCR, keeping a single row per CDR3 protein. The data contain around 250,000 distinct CDR3 sequences, about 17% of them seen just once; the ten biggest clones take up 22%. Sequenced input: PBMCs or a T cell subset sorted from them (not recorded which). The receptors here all came from a man in his late teens or twenties who had mild COVID-19 (a few samples of this study predate the infection). Cell type and time point are not known.

The CDR3: CASSPQVQGATGANVLTF. CDR3 bases: TGCGCCAGCAGCCCGCAAGTTCAGGGGGCTACTGGGGCCAACGTCCTGACTTTC. This sequence joins TRBV4-3 and TRBJ2-6; TRBD1 matches at 8 bases. Trimming cost V 4 bases and J 2 bases; bases outside gene matches: 10. The CDR3 has 18 residues. Germline values: CDR1 LGHNA, CDR2 YSLEER.

This chain links TRBV6-5 with TRBJ2-1, with 11 bases aligning to TRBD2. V shed 7 bases and J 7 bases; nucleotides not matched to a gene: 6. Germline values: CDR1 MNHEY, CDR2 SVGAGI. This CDR3 is 14 amino acids long. CDR3 region: CASIDSGGANEQFF. CDR3 coding DNA: TGTGCCAGCATTGATAGCGGGGGGGCTAATGAGCAGTTCTTC.

The V gene is TRBV4-2, the J gene TRBJ1-1; perhaps TRBD1 as D (5 bases). This CDR3 has 14 residues. The germline gives CDR1 LGHNA, CDR2 YNFKEQ. The germline V and J ends were trimmed by 1 base and 1 base, with 7 bases remaining between them. Here the CDR3 DNA reads TGTGCCAGCAGCCAAGTAGGACAGAACACTGAAGCTTTCTTT. Its translation: CASSQVGQNTEAFF.

This clonotype was counted a few times. The chain carries TRBV28 and TRBJ1-3; D call uncertain. This CDR3 spans 15 amino acids. The ends were cut back, 6 bases at V and 0 bases at J, with 12 bases in the middle. Germline V gene lookup returns CDR1 MDHEN and CDR2 SYDVKM. The CDR3 is CASSGPPRSGNTIYF. The CDR3 nucleotides are TGTGCCAGCAGCGGGCCCCCCCGCTCTGGAAACACCATATATTTT.

In its sample, this clonotype was seen a few times. This chain connects TRBV4-3 to TRBJ2-1; perhaps TRBD1 as D (6 bases). This CDR3 comprises 17 residues. V dropped 3 bases and J dropped 3 bases, with 18 bases sitting between them. Germline CDR1 and CDR2: LGHNA and YSLEER. For the CDR3, the DNA is TGCGCCAGCAGCCAGATTCCCCCCCAGGGGAGCTACAATGAGCAGTTCTTC. Encoded protein: CASSQIPPQGSYNEQFF.

This clonotype was detected ten times or more. The chain has TRBV5-1 and TRBJ1-1, with no clear D. CDR3 length: 13 residues. The germline V gene encodes CDR1 SGHRS and CDR2 YFSETQ. The ends were cut back, 1 base at V and 3 bases at J, with 7 bases in the middle. For the CDR3, the DNA is TGCGCCAGCAGCTTGCTGGCCTACACTGAAGCTTTCTTT. Translation: CASSLLAYTEAFF.

The chain has TRBV7-3 and TRBJ2-1; D unclear. The CDR3 runs 13 residues. Germline CDR1 SGHTA, CDR2 FQGTGA. The ends were cut back, 5 bases at V and 5 bases at J, with 10 bases in the middle. The CDR3 loop reads CASSSFPHNEQFF. In nucleotides, the CDR3 is TGTGCCAGCAGCAGTTTCCCCCACAATGAGCAGTTCTTC.